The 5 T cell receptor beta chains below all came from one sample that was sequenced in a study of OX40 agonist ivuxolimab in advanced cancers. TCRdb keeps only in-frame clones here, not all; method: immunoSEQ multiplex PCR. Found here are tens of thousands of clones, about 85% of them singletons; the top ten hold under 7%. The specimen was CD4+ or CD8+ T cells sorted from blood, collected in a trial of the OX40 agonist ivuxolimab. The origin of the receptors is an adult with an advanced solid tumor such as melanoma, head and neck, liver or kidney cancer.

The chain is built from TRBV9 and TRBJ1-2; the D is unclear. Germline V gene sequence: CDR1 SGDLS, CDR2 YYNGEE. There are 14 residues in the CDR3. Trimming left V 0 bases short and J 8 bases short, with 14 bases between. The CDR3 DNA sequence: TGTGCCAGCAGCGTAGAAGAAGGGATTAAGGGCTACACCTTC. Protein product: CASSVEEGIKGYTF.

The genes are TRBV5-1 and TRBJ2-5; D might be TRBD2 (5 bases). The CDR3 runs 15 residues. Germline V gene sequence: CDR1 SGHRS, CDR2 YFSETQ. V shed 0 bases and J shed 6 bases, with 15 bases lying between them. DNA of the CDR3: TGCGCCAGCAGCTTGGATGGACTCCCGAAGCAGACCCAGTACTTC. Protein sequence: CASSLDGLPKQTQYF.

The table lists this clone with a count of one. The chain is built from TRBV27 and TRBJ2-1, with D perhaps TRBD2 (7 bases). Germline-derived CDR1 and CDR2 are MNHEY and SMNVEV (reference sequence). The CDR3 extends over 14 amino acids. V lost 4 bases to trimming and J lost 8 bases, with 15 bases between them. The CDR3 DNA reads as TGTGCCAGCAGTTACGGGGGGCGGGCAGATGAGCAGTTCTTC. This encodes CASSYGGRADEQFF.

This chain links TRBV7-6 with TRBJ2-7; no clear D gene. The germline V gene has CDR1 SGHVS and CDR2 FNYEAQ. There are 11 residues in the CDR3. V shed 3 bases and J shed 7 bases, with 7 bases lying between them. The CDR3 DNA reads TGTGCCAGCAGCTTCGGCGAAGAGCAGTACTTC. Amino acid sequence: CASSFGEEQYF.

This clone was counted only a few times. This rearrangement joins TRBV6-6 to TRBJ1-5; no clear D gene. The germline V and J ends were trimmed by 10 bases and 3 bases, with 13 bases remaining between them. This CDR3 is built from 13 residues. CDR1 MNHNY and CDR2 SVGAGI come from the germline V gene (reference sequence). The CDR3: CATKPGINQPQHF. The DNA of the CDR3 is TGTGCCACGAAACCAGGAATCAATCAGCCCCAGCATTTT.